The rows below give T cell receptor beta chains drawn from one sample of a study of cytomegalovirus exposure and HLA in healthy donors. Assay used: immunoSEQ multiplex PCR; TCRdb lists only in-frame clones, some missing. The table has 84,000 or so clones, 62% seen once; the top ten hold approximately 5%. The source material was PBMCs. These receptors all stem from a woman younger than 45 in good health and CMV-seropositive. Each CDR3 is given with its conserved first and last residue. The D gene is left open where the match is weak. Clone size appears in some rows only: once, few, many, or a class for an expanded clone.

CDR3 protein: CATGGPSTDTQYF; CDR3 DNA: TGTGCCACCGGGGGGCCTAGTACAGATACGCAGTATTTT; V gene: TRBV5-4; clone size: -; CDR3 length: 13; J gene: TRBJ2-3; D gene: -
CDR3 protein: CAISDRNTEAFF; CDR3 DNA: TGTGCCATCAGTGACAGGAACACTGAAGCTTTCTTT; V gene: TRBV10-3; clone size: -; CDR3 length: 12; J gene: TRBJ1-1; D gene: -
CDR3 protein: CASSIASSGEQFF; CDR3 DNA: TGTGCCAGCAGTATAGCTTCAAGCGGCGAGCAGTTCTTC; V gene: TRBV2; clone size: -; CDR3 length: 13; J gene: TRBJ2-1; D gene: -
CDR3 protein: CASRETARRYF; CDR3 DNA: TGTGCCAGCAGGGAGACTGCACGGAGGTACTTC; V gene: TRBV6-1; clone size: few; CDR3 length: 11; J gene: TRBJ2-7; D gene: -
CDR3 protein: CASSFGGIDNEQFF; CDR3 DNA: TGTGCCAGCAGCTTTGGGGGCATCGACAATGAGCAGTTCTTC; V gene: TRBV7-9; clone size: -; CDR3 length: 14; J gene: TRBJ2-1; D gene: -
CDR3 protein: CAWSVAGGHTGELFF; CDR3 DNA: TGTGCCTGGAGTGTAGCGGGGGGGCACACCGGGGAGCTGTTTTTT; V gene: TRBV30; clone size: -; CDR3 length: 15; J gene: TRBJ2-2; D gene: TRBD2
CDR3 protein: CASSARIPGQGVHEQFF; CDR3 DNA: TGTGCCAGCAGTGCGCGGATACCGGGACAGGGGGTGCATGAGCAGTTCTTC; V gene: TRBV6-4; clone size: -; CDR3 length: 17; J gene: TRBJ2-1; D gene: TRBD1
CDR3 protein: CASSVRQGEGCTF; CDR3 DNA: TGTGCCAGCAGCGTCAGACAGGGGGAGGGCTGCACCTTC; V gene: TRBV9; clone size: -; CDR3 length: 13; J gene: TRBJ1-2; D gene: TRBD1
CDR3 protein: CASSWVQRGVRGTDTQYF; CDR3 DNA: TGCGCCAGCAGCTGGGTTCAGCGGGGGGTGCGCGGCACAGATACGCAGTATTTT; V gene: TRBV5-1; clone size: -; CDR3 length: 18; J gene: TRBJ2-3; D gene: TRBD2
CDR3 protein: CASSLASGDSYEQYF; CDR3 DNA: TGTGCCAGCAGCTTGGCTAGCGGGGACTCCTACGAGCAGTACTTC; V gene: TRBV7-7; clone size: -; CDR3 length: 15; J gene: TRBJ2-7; D gene: TRBD2
CDR3 protein: CASSRTGVLSGDYGYTF; CDR3 DNA: TGTGCCAGCAGCCGGACAGGCGTTTTATCGGGCGACTATGGCTACACCTTC; V gene: TRBV14; clone size: -; CDR3 length: 17; J gene: TRBJ1-2; D gene: TRBD1
CDR3 protein: CSSSLDWAIGDTQYF; CDR3 DNA: TGTTCCAGCAGCTTAGATTGGGCTATTGGGGATACGCAGTATTTT; V gene: TRBV7-9; clone size: -; CDR3 length: 15; J gene: TRBJ2-3; D gene: -
CDR3 protein: CASSPPQGAGEKLFF; CDR3 DNA: TGTGCCAGCAGCCCCCCACAGGGGGCGGGTGAAAAACTGTTTTTT; V gene: TRBV28; clone size: -; CDR3 length: 15; J gene: TRBJ1-4; D gene: TRBD1
CDR3 protein: CASRGPTGVNTEAFF; CDR3 DNA: TGTGCCAGTAGGGGCCCGACAGGGGTGAACACTGAAGCTTTCTTT; V gene: TRBV19; clone size: -; CDR3 length: 15; J gene: TRBJ1-1; D gene: TRBD1
CDR3 protein: CASSAPGQPYGYPF; CDR3 DNA: TGTGCCAGCAGTGCTCCGGGACAGCCCTATGGCTACCCCTTC; V gene: TRBV6-1; clone size: -; CDR3 length: 14; J gene: TRBJ1-2; D gene: TRBD1
CDR3 protein: CASLAGGVDTQYF; CDR3 DNA: TGTGCCAGCTTAGCGGGGGGAGTGGATACGCAGTATTTT; V gene: TRBV6-1; clone size: -; CDR3 length: 13; J gene: TRBJ2-3; D gene: TRBD2
CDR3 protein: CAISGRQSYEQYF; CDR3 DNA: TGTGCCATCAGTGGGCGACAGTCCTACGAGCAGTACTTC; V gene: TRBV10-3; clone size: -; CDR3 length: 13; J gene: TRBJ2-7; D gene: -
CDR3 protein: CASSSGQDTGELFF; CDR3 DNA: TGTGCCAGCAGCTCGGGACAGGACACCGGGGAGCTGTTTTTT; V gene: TRBV14; clone size: few; CDR3 length: 14; J gene: TRBJ2-2; D gene: TRBD1
CDR3 protein: CASSLGPGADTQYF; CDR3 DNA: TGCGCCAGCAGCCTGGGGCCGGGTGCAGATACGCAGTATTTT; V gene: TRBV4-1; clone size: -; CDR3 length: 14; J gene: TRBJ2-3; D gene: -
CDR3 protein: CASSLGHFKQETQYF; CDR3 DNA: TGTGCCAGCAGCTTAGGACATTTTAAACAAGAGACCCAGTACTTC; V gene: TRBV7-2; clone size: -; CDR3 length: 15; J gene: TRBJ2-5; D gene: -
CDR3 protein: CASNPGTGVQPQHF; CDR3 DNA: TGTGCCAGTAACCCCGGGACAGGGGTTCAGCCCCAGCATTTT; V gene: TRBV19; clone size: once; CDR3 length: 14; J gene: TRBJ1-5; D gene: TRBD1
CDR3 protein: CASRLLAGIYEQYF; CDR3 DNA: TGTGCCAGCAGGTTACTAGCGGGGATCTACGAGCAGTACTTC; V gene: TRBV6-1; clone size: -; CDR3 length: 14; J gene: TRBJ2-7; D gene: TRBD2
CDR3 protein: CASSVGTSGTDTQYF; CDR3 DNA: TGTGCCAGCAGCGTGGGGACTAGCGGGACAGATACGCAGTATTTT; V gene: TRBV7-3; clone size: few; CDR3 length: 15; J gene: TRBJ2-3; D gene: TRBD2
CDR3 protein: CASSTWDSTYEQYF; CDR3 DNA: TGTGCCAGTAGTACTTGGGACAGCACCTACGAGCAGTACTTC; V gene: TRBV19; clone size: -; CDR3 length: 14; J gene: TRBJ2-7; D gene: TRBD1
CDR3 protein: CASSLDRTSGANVLTF; CDR3 DNA: TGTGCCAGCAGCTTGGACAGGACCTCTGGGGCCAACGTCCTGACTTTC; V gene: TRBV7-2; clone size: few; CDR3 length: 16; J gene: TRBJ2-6; D gene: TRBD1
CDR3 protein: CASSLEGLGSSPLHF; CDR3 DNA: TGTGCCAGCAGCTTAGAGGGGTTAGGGAGTTCACCCCTCCACTTT; V gene: TRBV11-2; clone size: -; CDR3 length: 15; J gene: TRBJ1-6; D gene: -
CDR3 protein: CSSSSTPGGFNSPLHF; CDR3 DNA: TGTTCCAGCAGCTCGACTCCAGGGGGCTTTAATTCACCCCTCCACTTT; V gene: TRBV7-9; clone size: -; CDR3 length: 16; J gene: TRBJ1-6; D gene: TRBD1
CDR3 protein: CASSEDTETQYF; CDR3 DNA: TGTGCCAGCAGTGAAGACACAGAGACCCAGTACTTC; V gene: TRBV6-5; clone size: -; CDR3 length: 12; J gene: TRBJ2-5; D gene: -
CDR3 protein: CASSLQGAATDTQYF; CDR3 DNA: TGCGCCAGCAGCCTACAGGGGGCAGCCACAGATACGCAGTATTTT; V gene: TRBV4-3; clone size: once; CDR3 length: 15; J gene: TRBJ2-3; D gene: TRBD1
CDR3 protein: CASGLAGAYEQYF; CDR3 DNA: TGTGCCAGCGGACTAGCGGGGGCCTACGAGCAGTACTTC; V gene: TRBV5-5; clone size: -; CDR3 length: 13; J gene: TRBJ2-7; D gene: TRBD2
CDR3 protein: CASRRDISTGELFF; CDR3 DNA: TGTGCCAGCAGGAGGGATATTTCGACCGGGGAGCTGTTTTTT; V gene: TRBV7-3; clone size: -; CDR3 length: 14; J gene: TRBJ2-2; D gene: -
CDR3 protein: CASSLSPRGGEKLFF; CDR3 DNA: TGTGCCAGCAGCTTATCCCCCCGGGGGGGTGAAAAACTGTTTTTT; V gene: TRBV7-2; clone size: -; CDR3 length: 15; J gene: TRBJ1-4; D gene: -
CDR3 protein: CASSLRPPRRAGELFF; CDR3 DNA: TGTGCCAGCAGTTTACGGCCTCCACGCAGGGCCGGGGAGCTGTTTTTT; V gene: TRBV28; clone size: -; CDR3 length: 16; J gene: TRBJ2-2; D gene: -
CDR3 protein: CASSETGVDRPQETQYF; CDR3 DNA: TGTGCCAGCAGCGAAACCGGGGTGGACAGGCCCCAAGAGACCCAGTACTTC; V gene: TRBV7-9; clone size: -; CDR3 length: 17; J gene: TRBJ2-5; D gene: TRBD1
CDR3 protein: CASRDRQTSGNTIYF; CDR3 DNA: TGTGCCAGCAGAGACCGACAGACCTCTGGAAACACCATATATTTT; V gene: TRBV6-5; clone size: -; CDR3 length: 15; J gene: TRBJ1-3; D gene: -
CDR3 protein: CASSAIPGVAEAFF; CDR3 DNA: TGTGCCAGCAGTGCCATTCCAGGGGTGGCTGAAGCTTTCTTT; V gene: TRBV27; clone size: -; CDR3 length: 14; J gene: TRBJ1-1; D gene: -
CDR3 protein: CASSLESQGGTEAFF; CDR3 DNA: TGTGCCAGCAGCTTGGAAAGTCAAGGGGGCACTGAAGCTTTCTTT; V gene: TRBV5-8; clone size: -; CDR3 length: 15; J gene: TRBJ1-1; D gene: -
CDR3 protein: CSAVPGWTQHF; CDR3 DNA: TGCAGTGCTGTACCAGGGTGGACCCAGCATTTT; V gene: TRBV20-1; clone size: -; CDR3 length: 11; J gene: TRBJ1-5; D gene: -
CDR3 protein: CASSMSAAGWARETQYF; CDR3 DNA: TGTGCCAGTAGTATGTCGGCGGCAGGGTGGGCGCGCGAGACCCAGTACTTC; V gene: TRBV19; clone size: -; CDR3 length: 17; J gene: TRBJ2-5; D gene: -
CDR3 protein: CASSTGQGASGNQPQHF; CDR3 DNA: TGTGCCAGCAGCACGGGACAGGGGGCTTCGGGCAATCAGCCCCAGCATTTT; V gene: TRBV5-5; clone size: -; CDR3 length: 17; J gene: TRBJ1-5; D gene: TRBD1
CDR3 protein: CASSPIGGEQYF; CDR3 DNA: TGTGCCAGCTCACCAATCGGGGGCGAGCAGTACTTC; V gene: TRBV18; clone size: few; CDR3 length: 12; J gene: TRBJ2-7; D gene: -
CDR3 protein: CSVVIGTRSNTEAFF; CDR3 DNA: TGCAGCGTTGTCATCGGGACTCGATCGAACACTGAAGCTTTCTTT; V gene: TRBV29-1; clone size: -; CDR3 length: 15; J gene: TRBJ1-1; D gene: -
CDR3 protein: CASSLGREDTEAFF; CDR3 DNA: TGTGCCAGCAGCTTAGGGAGGGAGGACACTGAAGCTTTCTTT; V gene: TRBV7-8; clone size: -; CDR3 length: 14; J gene: TRBJ1-1; D gene: -
CDR3 protein: CASRLDRDQPQHF; CDR3 DNA: TGTGCCAGCAGACTCGACAGGGACCAGCCCCAGCATTTT; V gene: TRBV6-1; clone size: few; CDR3 length: 13; J gene: TRBJ1-5; D gene: TRBD1
CDR3 protein: CASSEGQGLYEQYF; CDR3 DNA: TGTGCCAGTAGTGAGGGACAGGGACTTTACGAGCAGTACTTC; V gene: TRBV19; clone size: -; CDR3 length: 14; J gene: TRBJ2-7; D gene: TRBD1